The 5 T cell receptor beta chains below all came from one sample that was sequenced in a study of T cell responses to AZD1222 COVID-19 vaccine. TCRdb's copy holds only in-frame clones and misses some; the assay was immunoSEQ multiplex PCR. This table has roughly 120,000 clones, roughly 87% appearing once. The sample consisted of peripheral blood, taken on day 0 of AZD1222 vaccination. These receptors were collected from an adult in good health.

The chain recombines TRBV7-2 with TRBJ2-3; possible D gene TRBD1, 6 bases. Germline CDR1 is SGHTA and CDR2 is FQGNSA. This CDR3 has 14 residues. The V end lost 6 bases, the J end lost 3 bases, and 13 bases lay between the germline ends. This CDR3 is CASRKQTGTDTQYF. DNA for the CDR3: TGTGCCAGCAGGAAACAAACAGGGACAGATACGCAGTATTTT.

V and J are TRBV18 and TRBJ2-1, with a weak D call TRBD2 (5 bases). The CDR3 runs 18 residues. Trimming removed 0 bases at V and 9 bases at J, with 24 bases between. Germline values: CDR1 KGHSH, CDR2 LQKENI. Here the CDR3 reads CASSPPEAVPTPVAEQFF. CDR3 bases: TGTGCCAGCTCACCACCGGAGGCGGTTCCCACCCCGGTGGCTGAGCAGTTCTTC.

The chain carries TRBV27 and TRBJ1-1; D is perhaps TRBD1 (5 bases). CDR3 length: 15 amino acids. Trimming removed 1 base from V and 2 bases from J, with 11 bases in between. The germline V gene encodes CDR1 MNHEY and CDR2 SMNVEV (reference sequence). As DNA, the CDR3 is TGTGCCAGCAGTTTATGGGTCGGGACCAACACTGAAGCTTTCTTT. Its protein is CASSLWVGTNTEAFF.

The chain links TRBV27 to TRBJ1-1; D gene unclear. This CDR3 has 14 amino acids. From germline, CDR1 is MNHEY and CDR2 SMNVEV (reference sequence). Deletions cut 6 bases from V and 0 bases from J, with 11 bases between. The CDR3 nucleotides read TGTGCCAGCAGGTCGCCCGGATTGAACACTGAAGCTTTCTTT. Protein product: CASRSPGLNTEAFF.

This chain links TRBV4-2 with TRBJ1-2; a possible D gene is TRBD1 (5 bases). The CDR3 extends over 16 amino acids. The V and J ends lost 3 bases and 4 bases respectively, with 18 bases between them. Germline assignment: CDR1 LGHNA and CDR2 YNFKEQ. The chain's CDR3 is CASSQSIGDLIYGYTF. DNA for the CDR3: TGTGCCAGCAGCCAGTCCATAGGGGACCTAATCTATGGCTACACCTTC.